This TCR beta chain was obtained from a study of read filtering for tumor transcriptome and immune sequencing. Worth noting for this clonotype: Its target is not known.

The library was built from around 400 ng RNA with molecular barcoded adaptors for alpha/delta and beta/gamma chains. TCRdb independently ran MiXCR on the reads; one entry per CDR3 protein. The sample contains 25,000 to 35,000 distinct CDR3 sequences, around 20% of which appear only once. V was pared by 4 bases and J by 2 bases, with 15 bases between. The CDR3 is 15 residues long. Germline CDR1 SGHAT, CDR2 FQNNGV. Study conclusions and caveats: Correlation between methods rose after single-read clonotypes were removed.

Sequenced input: a population of CD138-negative cells sorted from bone marrow. This TCR was sampled from a donor aged 40 or over with multiple myeloma. This rearrangement joins TRBV11-2 to TRBJ2-7; D is uncertain. CDR3 region: CASSSTGSWTYEQYF. CDR3 bases: TGTGCCAGCAGCTCCACCGGGTCCTGGACCTACGAGCAGTACTTC.